One and the same sample provided the 26 T cell receptor beta chains below, sequenced in a study of post-analysis software for immune sequencing data (dated by TCRdb to between 2014 and 2017). What the work shows at the level of the full study, not this receptor alone: Several TRBV segments, including TRBV5-6, TRBV5-1 and TRBV20-1, were significantly more frequent in patients than controls.

These receptors have no known antigen. Library preparation used PCR. The instrument given in TCRdb is Illumina HiSeq 2500. To reduce PCR and sequencing biases, unique molecular identifiers were built into the TCR beta cDNA libraries. TCRdb applied fastp at Q25 and MiXCR to the public reads, then kept only in-frame beta chains. Identical CDR3 protein sequences are pooled into one entry, listed with their most common genes and DNA. The sample table records a few hundred thousand distinct CDR3 sequences; more than 30% of these occur just once. The biggest ten clones account for 6% to 9% of the sample. Sequencing was done on a sample of blood. These TCRs come from a girl aged 2 to 10 with multiple sclerosis.

The CDR3 here is CASSLGGYNQPQHF. The CDR3 DNA sequence: TGTGCCAGCAGTTTAGGGGGCTACAATCAGCCCCAGCATTTT. The chain uses TRBV27 and TRBJ1-5, with D possibly being TRBD1 (6 bases). Germline CDR1 and CDR2: MNHEY and SMNVEV (reference sequence). The CDR3 loop spans 14 amino acids. V lost 2 bases and J lost 3, with 8 bases in between.

The chain combines TRBV7-6 with TRBJ2-3, with D perhaps given as TRBD1 or TRBD2 (5 bases each). This CDR3 is 14 amino acids long. Trimming shortened V by 5 bases and J by 2 bases, and 11 bases separated the two germline ends. Looked up from germline, CDR1 is SGHVS and CDR2 is FNYEAQ. For the CDR3, the DNA is TGTGCCAGCAGCCGGGACCGAGACACAGATACGCAGTATTTT. As protein: CASSRDRDTDTQYF. Variable domain in full (rest from reference TRBV7-6 and TRBJ2-3): GAGVSQSPRYKVTKRGQDVALRCDPISGHVSLYWYRQALGQGPEFLTYFNYEAQQDKSGLPNDRFSAERPEGSISTLTIQRTEQRDSAMYRCASSRDRDTDTQYFGPGTRLTVL.

The J gene is TRBJ1-1, the V gene TRBV4-1; 10 bases are a match to TRBD1. Germline loops: CDR1 MGHRA, CDR2 YSYEKL. The CDR3 is made up of 15 amino acids. Losses at the gene ends were 3 bases for V and 4 bases for J; bases not matched to a gene: 5. The CDR3 here is CASSHPDRGSTEAFF. CDR3 DNA sequence: TGCGCCAGCAGCCACCCGGACAGGGGGTCCACTGAAGCTTTCTTT.

V is TRBV2 and J is TRBJ2-7, with 7 positions matching TRBD1. The trim removed 5 bases at V and 2 bases at J, leaving 6 bases unmatched. Germline V gives CDR1 SNHLY, CDR2 FYNNEI. CDR3 length: 14 amino acids. CDR3 nucleotides: TGTGCCAGCAGTTTCTACAGGGGAACCTACGAGCAGTACTTC. This translates into CASSFYRGTYEQYF.

J is TRBJ2-5 and V is TRBV7-8, with 9 bases matching TRBD1. The CDR3 runs to 14 residues. Germline CDR1 and CDR2: SGHVS and FQNEAQ. After removal of 5 bases from V and 3 bases from J, the junction contained 4 bases not matched to a gene. The CDR3 reads CASSPRDREETQYF. CDR3 nucleotides: TGTGCCAGCAGCCCCCGGGACAGGGAAGAGACCCAGTACTTC.

The CDR3 coding sequence is TGCAGCGTTTTCGCGGGAGGGAACTACAATGAGCAGTACTTC. The encoded protein is CSVFAGGNYNEQYF. This rearrangement joins TRBV29-1 to TRBJ2-5; 9 bases match TRBD2. V lost 5 bases to trimming and J lost 11 bases; unmatched junction nucleotides: 15. CDR3 size: 14 residues. Germline CDR1 and CDR2: SQVTM and ANQGSEA.

This clonotype was counted between two and nine times. The V gene is TRBV10-2, the J gene TRBJ2-2; no firm D call. Germline V gives CDR1 WSHSY, CDR2 SAAADI. The CDR3 runs to 11 residues. V dropped 6 bases and J dropped 5 bases, with 4 bases sitting between them. In nucleotides, the CDR3 is TGCGCCAGCAGAGAGACCGGGGAGCTGTTTTTT. Amino acids: CASRETGELFF.

A few counts support this clonotype. The chain uses TRBV7-2 and TRBJ2-1, with D perhaps TRBD2 (6 bases). The V end lost 4 bases, the J end lost 2 bases, and 12 bases lay between the germline ends. Germline V gene sequence: CDR1 SGHTA, CDR2 FQGNSA. The CDR3 runs to 15 residues. The chain's CDR3 is CASSSPGTAYNEQFF. Written as DNA, the CDR3 is TGTGCCAGCAGCTCTCCCGGGACTGCCTACAATGAGCAGTTCTTC.

The V and J genes are TRBV7-2 and TRBJ2-7; 9 bases are a match to TRBD1. CDR1 SGHTA and CDR2 FQGNSA come from the germline V gene. The length of the CDR3 is 15 residues. The junction had 5 bases not matched to a gene; V was cut back by 0 bases and J by 5 bases. The CDR3 coding sequence is TGTGCCAGCAGCTTAGCCGGGACAGGGCACCACGAGCAGTACTTC. This sequence encodes CASSLAGTGHHEQYF. Complete variable domain (other parts from reference TRBV7-2 and TRBJ2-7): GAGVSQSPSNKVTEKGKDVELRCDPISGHTALYWYRQSLGQGLEFLIYFQGNSAPDKSGLPSDRFSAERTGGSVSTLTIQRTQQEDSAVYLCASSLAGTGHHEQYFGPGTRLTVT.

Notes on this clonotype: One end of the junction fails to match germline, which may point to a read error. The chain employs TRBV25-1 and TRBJ2-5; D remains unclear. The CDR3 covers 13 residues. From germline, CDR1 is MGHDK and CDR2 SYGVNS. For the CDR3, the DNA is TGTGCCAGTAGTGAATACCTCCAAGAGACCCAGTACTTC. Encoded protein: CASSEYLQETQYF.

This clonotype was picked up many times. The chain carries TRBV28 and TRBJ2-7; D gene ambiguous. This CDR3 spans 11 amino acids. Germline assignment: CDR1 MDHEN and CDR2 SYDVKM. With 5 bases removed from V and 6 bases from J, the gap between germline ends came to 8 bases. In nucleotides, the CDR3 is TGTGCCAGCAGTACACTGACCGAGCAGTACTTC. Protein sequence: CASSTLTEQYF.

The chain combines TRBV5-1 with TRBJ2-1, with 13 bases lining up with TRBD2. Germline values: CDR1 SGHRS, CDR2 YFSETQ. This CDR3 is 15 amino acids long. Trimming removed 4 bases from V and 9 bases from J; junction bases left unmatched: 7. CDR3 amino acids: CASSVAGLAGIEQFF. For the CDR3, the DNA is TGCGCCAGCAGCGTCGCGGGACTAGCGGGGATTGAGCAGTTCTTC. The variable domain in full, with the rest retrieved from reference TRBV5-1 and TRBJ2-1, is KAGVTQTPRYLIKTRGQQVTLSCSPISGHRSVSWYQQTPGQGLQFLFEYFSETQRNKGNFPGRFSGRQFSNSRSEMNVSTLELGDSALYLCASSVAGLAGIEQFFGPGTRLTVL.

J is TRBJ2-7 and V is TRBV7-2, with 9 bases that match TRBD1. The CDR3 runs 14 residues. Germline assignment: CDR1 SGHTA and CDR2 FQGNSA. With V trimmed by 5 bases and J by 5 bases, 7 bases remained unmatched. The CDR3 protein is CASSPRQGGNEQYF. Here the CDR3 DNA reads TGTGCCAGCAGCCCCAGACAGGGGGGCAACGAGCAGTACTTC.

The V gene is TRBV12-3 or TRBV12-4, the J gene TRBJ1-5; no firm D call. The CDR3 contains 14 residues. Trimming removed 1 base at V and 0 bases at J, with 4 bases between. The CDR3: CASSLEDSNQPQHF. The DNA for the CDR3 is TGTGCCAGCAGTTTAGAGGATAGCAATCAGCCCCAGCATTTT.

This clonotype was seen a handful of times. The chain uses TRBV4-1 and TRBJ1-4, with TRBD1 as a possible D gene (5 bases). The CDR3 has 16 residues. V was trimmed by 2 bases and J by 0 bases, leaving 10 bases between them. CDR1 MGHRA and CDR2 YSYEKL come from the germline V gene. The DNA of the CDR3 is TGCGCCAGCAGCCAACGAGGGGCCGCAACTAATGAAAAACTGTTTTTT. This encodes CASSQRGAATNEKLFF.

This clonotype showed up just a few times. V is TRBV29-1 and J is TRBJ1-1; D is unresolved. The V end was cut by 5 bases, the J end by 0 bases, with 10 bases between. This CDR3 is built from 13 residues. Per germline, CDR1 SQVTM and CDR2 ANQGSEA. The CDR3 protein is CSVMAAMNTEAFF. The CDR3 coding sequence is TGCAGCGTTATGGCCGCAATGAACACTGAAGCTTTCTTT.

A few counts support this clonotype. The V and J genes are TRBV18 and TRBJ2-5; no definite D call. Germline assignment: CDR1 KGHSH and CDR2 LQKENI. CDR3 length equals 12 residues. V lost 5 bases, J lost 4 bases, and 8 bases lay in between. The CDR3 reads CASSAHRETQYF. As DNA, the CDR3 is TGTGCCAGCTCAGCCCACCGAGAGACCCAGTACTTC.

The CDR3 DNA is TGTGCCACCCGGAGGGCAGCGGGGGCTTCCTCCTACAATGAGCAGTTCTTC. Its translation: CATRRAAGASSYNEQFF. The chain has TRBV28 and TRBJ2-1, with TRBD2 identical over 8 bases. The CDR3 is 17 amino acids. J gave up 0 bases and V 10 bases, and 14 bases lay outside the gene matches. Germline CDR1 MDHEN, CDR2 SYDVKM.

This clonotype was picked up a small number of times. CDR3 loop: CASGLPLAGGPEQFF. CDR3 in DNA: TGTGCCAGCGGCCTCCCATTAGCGGGGGGGCCCGAGCAGTTCTTC. This rearrangement joins TRBV21-1 to TRBJ2-1; the table's D call, TRBD2, was not checked against the DNA. TRBV21-1 is shown as a pseudogene. The CDR3 has 15 residues.

With respect to this clonotype: Compared with germline, one end of the junction differs, possibly owing to a read error. The gene calls are TRBV27 and TRBJ2-7, with 8 bases fitting TRBD1. The CDR3 contains 15 residues. Germline V gives CDR1 MNHEY, CDR2 SMNVEV (reference sequence). In DNA form, the CDR3 reads TGTGCCAGCAGTTTATCGACAGGGGACCCCTACGAGCGGTACTTC. Amino acid sequence: CASSLSTGDPYERYF.

In its sample, this clonotype was seen a few times. This sequence joins TRBV12-3 or TRBV12-4 and TRBJ1-5; D is unresolved. CDR3 length equals 13 residues. V was clipped by 0 bases and J by 7 bases, with 7 bases between them. In DNA form, the CDR3 reads TGTGCCAGCAGTTTAGCAGGTATGCAGCCCCAGCATTTT. As protein: CASSLAGMQPQHF.

CDR3 nucleotide sequence: TGCAGCGTTGGCACGTCACTGAACACTGAAGCTTTCTTT. Its protein is CSVGTSLNTEAFF. This chain uses TRBV29-1 with TRBJ1-1; D is ambiguous. This CDR3 is 13 amino acids long. The germline CDR1 and CDR2 sequences are SQVTM and ANQGSEA. Trimming took 4 bases from V and 0 from J, leaving 9 bases between them.

The chain links TRBV20-1 to TRBJ2-7, with a tentative D call TRBD2 (6 bases). The CDR3 is 13 amino acids. V lost 3 bases and J lost 4, with 13 bases in between. In germline, CDR1 is DFQATT, CDR2 SNEGSKA (reference sequence). This CDR3 reads CSARSGSGYEQYF. As DNA, the CDR3 is TGCAGTGCTAGGTCCGGGAGTGGGTACGAGCAGTACTTC.

V usage is TRBV10-3 and J usage is TRBJ2-7; D is unclear. CDR1 and CDR2 (germline): ENHRY, SYGVKD. V was shortened by 5 bases and J by 2 bases, with 4 bases between the two germline ends. The CDR3 totals 11 residues. Here the CDR3 reads CAISSTYEQYF. The CDR3 DNA is TGTGCCATCAGTTCCACCTACGAGCAGTACTTC.

This clonotype was counted only a few times. The rearrangement links TRBV3-1 to TRBJ2-5; D remains unclear. Trimming left V 0 bases short and J 2 bases short, with 7 bases between. CDR3 size: 14 residues. CDR1 and CDR2 (germline): LGHDT, YNNKEL (reference sequence). The CDR3 DNA sequence: TGTGCCAGCAGCCAAGACACGGTTCAAGAGACCCAGTACTTC. Protein product: CASSQDTVQETQYF.

J is TRBJ2-7 and V is TRBV20-1; D may be TRBD1 (6 bases). The CDR3 has 11 amino acids. The germline gives CDR1 DFQATT, CDR2 SNEGSKA (reference sequence). The germline V and J ends were trimmed by 5 bases and 3 bases, with 8 bases remaining between them. CDR3 bases: TGCAGTGCTCTACAGGGCTACGAGCAGTACTTC. Its protein product is CSALQGYEQYF.